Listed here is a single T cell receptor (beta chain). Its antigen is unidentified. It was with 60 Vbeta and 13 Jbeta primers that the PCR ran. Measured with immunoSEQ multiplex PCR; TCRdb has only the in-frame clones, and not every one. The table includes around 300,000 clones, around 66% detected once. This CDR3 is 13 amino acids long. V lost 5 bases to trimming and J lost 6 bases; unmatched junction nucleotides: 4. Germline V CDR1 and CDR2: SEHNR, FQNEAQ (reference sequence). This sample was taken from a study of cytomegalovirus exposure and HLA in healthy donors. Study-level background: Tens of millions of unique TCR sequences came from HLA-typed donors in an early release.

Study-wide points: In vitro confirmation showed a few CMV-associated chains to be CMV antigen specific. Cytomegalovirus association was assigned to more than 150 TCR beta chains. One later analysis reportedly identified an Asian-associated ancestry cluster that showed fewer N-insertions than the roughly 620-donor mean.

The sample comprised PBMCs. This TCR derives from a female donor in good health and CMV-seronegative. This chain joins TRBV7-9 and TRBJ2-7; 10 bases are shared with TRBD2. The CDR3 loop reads CASSPGLASEQYF. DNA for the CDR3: TGTGCCAGCAGCCCGGGACTAGCGTCCGAGCAGTACTTC.